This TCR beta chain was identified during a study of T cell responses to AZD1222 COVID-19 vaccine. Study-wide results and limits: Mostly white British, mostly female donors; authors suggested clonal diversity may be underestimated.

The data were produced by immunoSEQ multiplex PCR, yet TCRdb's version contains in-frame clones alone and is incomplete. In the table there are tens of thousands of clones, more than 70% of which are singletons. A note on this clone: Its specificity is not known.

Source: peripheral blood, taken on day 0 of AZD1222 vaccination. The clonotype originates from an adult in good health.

The CDR3 DNA reads TGTGCCAGCAGCTTTGACAGGGCCAATCAGCCCCAGCATTTT. As protein: CASSFDRANQPQHF. The rearrangement links TRBV27 to TRBJ1-5; 7 nucleotides line up with TRBD1. Germline CDR1 is MNHEY and CDR2 is SMNVEV (reference sequence). This CDR3 spans 14 amino acids. V shed 6 bases, J shed 3 bases, and the junction held 5 bases outside the gene matches.